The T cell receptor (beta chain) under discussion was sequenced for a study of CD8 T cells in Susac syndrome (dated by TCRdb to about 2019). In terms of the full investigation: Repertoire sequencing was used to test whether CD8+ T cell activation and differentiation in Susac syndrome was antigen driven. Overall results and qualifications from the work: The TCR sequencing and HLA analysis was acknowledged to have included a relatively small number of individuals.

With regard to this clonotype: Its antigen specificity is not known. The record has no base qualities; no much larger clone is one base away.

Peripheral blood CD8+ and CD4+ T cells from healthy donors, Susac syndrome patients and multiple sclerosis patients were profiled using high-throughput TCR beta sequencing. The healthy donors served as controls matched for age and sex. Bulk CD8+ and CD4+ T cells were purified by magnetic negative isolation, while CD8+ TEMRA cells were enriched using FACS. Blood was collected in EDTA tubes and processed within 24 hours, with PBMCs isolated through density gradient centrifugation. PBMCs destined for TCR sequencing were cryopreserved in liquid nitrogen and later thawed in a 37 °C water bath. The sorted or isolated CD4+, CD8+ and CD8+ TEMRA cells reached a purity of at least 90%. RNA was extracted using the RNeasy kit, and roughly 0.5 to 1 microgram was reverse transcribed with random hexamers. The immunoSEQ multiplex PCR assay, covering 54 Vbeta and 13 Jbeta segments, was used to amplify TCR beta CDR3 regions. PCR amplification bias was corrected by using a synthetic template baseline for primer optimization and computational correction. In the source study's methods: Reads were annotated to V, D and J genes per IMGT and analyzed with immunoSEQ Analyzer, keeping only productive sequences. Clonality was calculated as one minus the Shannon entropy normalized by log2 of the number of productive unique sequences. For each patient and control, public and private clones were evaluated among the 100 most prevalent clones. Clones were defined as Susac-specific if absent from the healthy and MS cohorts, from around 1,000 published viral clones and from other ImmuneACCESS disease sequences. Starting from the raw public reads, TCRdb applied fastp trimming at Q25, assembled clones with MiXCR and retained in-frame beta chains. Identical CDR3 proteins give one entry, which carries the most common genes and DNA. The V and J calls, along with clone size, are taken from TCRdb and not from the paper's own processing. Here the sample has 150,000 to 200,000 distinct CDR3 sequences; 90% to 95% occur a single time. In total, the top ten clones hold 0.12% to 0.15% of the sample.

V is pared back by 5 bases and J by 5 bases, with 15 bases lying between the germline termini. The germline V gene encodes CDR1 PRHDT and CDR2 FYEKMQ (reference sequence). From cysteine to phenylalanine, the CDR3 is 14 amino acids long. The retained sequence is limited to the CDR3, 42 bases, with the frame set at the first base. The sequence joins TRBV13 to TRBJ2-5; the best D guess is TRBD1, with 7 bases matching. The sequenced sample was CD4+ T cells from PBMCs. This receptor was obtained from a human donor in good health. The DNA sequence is TGTGCCAGCAGCCTTCGGGACAGCGGGGAGACCCAGTACTTC. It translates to CASSLRDSGETQYF.